The next 14 T cell receptor beta chains were all read from a single sample in a study of blood T cell repertoires in COVID-19. TCRdb's table, derived via immunoSEQ multiplex PCR, lists solely in-frame clones and lacks some. The data show around 58,000 clones, 88% seen once. Sequencing used peripheral blood. These receptors originate from a woman aged 55-69 years with COVID-19, enrolled during active disease.

The chain is built from TRBV6-2 or TRBV6-3 and TRBJ2-2; 10 positions match TRBD2. The CDR3 is made up of 18 amino acids. Germline V gene data show CDR1 as MNHEY and CDR2 as SVGEGT. The V segment lost 6 bases and the J segment 4 bases; nucleotides outside the gene matches: 14. Written as DNA, the CDR3 is TGTGCCAGCAGCCCCTGGGGCAGGGGACTAGCGCCCACCGGGGAGCTGTTTTTT. It specifies CASSPWGRGLAPTGELFF.

V is TRBV3-1 (or the pseudogene TRBV3-2) and J is TRBJ1-4; no clear D. Looked up from germline, CDR1 is LGHDT and CDR2 is YNNKEL (reference sequence). The CDR3 has 14 residues. V lost 6 bases and J 5 bases, leaving 13 bases between the germline ends. CDR3 sequence reads: CASRQQRPNEKLFF. The DNA for the CDR3 is TGTGCCAGCAGACAACAGCGTCCGAATGAAAAACTGTTTTTT.

The chain links TRBV6-5 to TRBJ2-1, with 13 bases matching TRBD2. This CDR3 has 15 residues. The V segment lost 6 bases and the J segment 4 bases; nucleotides outside the gene matches: 3. Per germline, CDR1 MNHEY and CDR2 SVGAGI. CDR3 DNA sequence: TGTGCCAGCAGAGCACTAGCGGGAGGGTACAATGAGCAGTTCTTC. Translated, it gives CASRALAGGYNEQFF.

The chain joins TRBV4-3 to TRBJ2-1; 8 bases agree with TRBD2. CDR3 size: 16 residues. Germline CDR1 reads LGHNA; CDR2 reads YSLEER. The trim removed 4 bases at V and 2 bases at J, leaving 7 bases unmatched. CDR3 protein: CASSLQAGEPYNEQFF. The CDR3 region has the DNA TGCGCCAGCAGCCTCCAAGCGGGAGAGCCCTACAATGAGCAGTTCTTC.

The rearrangement uses TRBV19 and TRBJ2-7; D might be TRBD1 (6 bases). There are 13 residues in the CDR3. V shed 5 bases and J shed 3 bases, with 11 bases lying between them. Germline V gene lookup returns CDR1 LNHDA and CDR2 SQIVND (reference sequence). CDR3 in DNA: TGTGCCAGTAGTTACAGGGAAGACTACGAGCAGTACTTC. Amino acid sequence: CASSYREDYEQYF.

This clone was seen once. The V call is TRBV7-9, the J call TRBJ1-2, with a weak D call TRBD1 (6 bases). The ends were cut back, 5 bases at V and 6 bases at J, with 13 bases in the middle. CDR3 length: 13 amino acids. Germline V CDR1 and CDR2: SEHNR, FQNEAQ (reference sequence). DNA of the CDR3: TGTGCCAGCAGCCCAGACGGGGGGCATGGCTACACCTTC. Its protein product is CASSPDGGHGYTF.

The rearrangement links TRBV7-2 to TRBJ2-2; tentatively, D is TRBD2 (5 bases). The V end lost 0 bases, the J end lost 1 base, and 12 bases lay between the germline ends. Per the germline V gene, CDR1 is SGHTA and CDR2 is FQGNSA. The CDR3 totals 17 residues. CDR3 in amino acids: CASSLALAGLNTGELFF. For the CDR3, the DNA is TGTGCCAGCAGCTTAGCGCTCGCGGGCTTGAACACCGGGGAGCTGTTTTTT.

The chain combines TRBV5-1 with TRBJ2-5; 8 nucleotides agree with TRBD1. This CDR3 comprises 13 residues. The germline V gene encodes CDR1 SGHRS and CDR2 YFSETQ. V was pared by 1 base and J by 5 bases, with 1 base of the junction left unmatched. The CDR3 is CASSLTGGETQYF. DNA of the CDR3: TGCGCCAGCAGCTTGACAGGGGGGGAGACCCAGTACTTC.

The gene calls are TRBV12-5 and TRBJ1-1; TRBD1 agrees at 9 bases. The CDR3 consists of 14 residues. V lost 6 bases and J lost 4; bases outside the gene matches: 6. Per the germline V gene, CDR1 is LGHNT and CDR2 is FRNRAP. The DNA for the CDR3 is TGTGCTAGTGGGCTACAGGGGGCAGGCACTGAAGCTTTCTTT. It translates to CASGLQGAGTEAFF.

The gene calls are TRBV6-2 or TRBV6-3 and TRBJ2-2, with TRBD2 as a possible D gene (6 bases). The CDR3 has 14 amino acids. The germline V gene has CDR1 MNHEY and CDR2 SVGEGT. V lost 5 bases and J 7 bases, leaving 14 bases between the germline ends. CDR3 in DNA: TGTGCCAGCAGTGGGACTGTTCCCGGCGGGGAGCTGTTTTTT. This encodes CASSGTVPGGELFF.

The chain has TRBV10-1 and TRBJ2-3, with 8 nucleotides matching TRBD2. The CDR3 contains 17 residues. The trim removed 2 bases at V and 4 bases at J, leaving 11 bases unmatched. The germline V gene has CDR1 WNHNN and CDR2 SYGVQD (reference sequence). The CDR3 sequence is CASSEERLARGADTQYF. The DNA of the CDR3 is TGCGCCAGCAGTGAGGAAAGACTAGCGCGAGGGGCAGATACGCAGTATTTT.

CDR3 bases: TGTGCCAGCAGCTCGCCACAGGGGGCGCGAGCTTTCTTT. This codes for CASSSPQGARAFF. The genes are TRBV11-2 and TRBJ1-1; TRBD1 agrees at 9 bases. The germline V gene has CDR1 SGHAT and CDR2 FQNNGV. This CDR3 comprises 13 residues. Trimming took 4 bases from V and 10 from J; bases not matched to a gene: 7.

The V call is TRBV18, the J call TRBJ2-1; 10 nucleotides match TRBD2. J gave up 7 bases and V 0 bases, and 6 bases lay outside the gene matches. CDR3 length equals 16 residues. CDR1 and CDR2 from the germline V gene are KGHSH and LQKENI. For the CDR3, the DNA is TGTGCCAGCTCACCACCGGGTAGCGGGAGGATTAATGAGCAGTTCTTC. It specifies CASSPPGSGRINEQFF.

The V and J genes are TRBV27 and TRBJ1-6; no reliable D call. The CDR3 is made up of 14 amino acids. The ends were cut back, 6 bases at V and 0 bases at J, with 6 bases in the middle. Looked up from germline, CDR1 is MNHEY and CDR2 is SMNVEV (reference sequence). CDR3 coding DNA: TGTGCCAGCAGATTCTTCTCCTATAATTCACCCCTCCACTTT. It encodes CASRFFSYNSPLHF.